The entry that follows covers one T cell receptor beta chain sequence. V lost 2 bases, J lost 1 base, and 14 bases lay in between. The V gene's germline CDR1 is MDHEN and CDR2 SYDVKM. The CDR3 length is 16 residues. The data derive from a study of blood T cell repertoires in COVID-19. Study context: The United States, Italy and Spain supplied acute and convalescent COVID-19 samples. Sample material is recorded as cDNA or gDNA derived from T cells, B-cell-depleted T cells, or PBMCs.

Under the authors' procedure: Using reference gene primer amplification, nucleated cell counts were estimated. Measured with immunoSEQ multiplex PCR; TCRdb has only the in-frame clones, and not every one. The V and J calls and clone size were taken over from that table, and D and trimming were inferred from the DNA. The sample includes some 200,000 clones, around 85% of them seen just once. Sequenced input: peripheral blood. V is TRBV28 and J is TRBJ1-1; D gene ambiguous. The origin of this receptor is a woman aged 55-69 years with acute or convalescent COVID-19. The CDR3 is CASSLNLNDGNTEAFF. The CDR3 DNA reads as TGTGCCAGCAGTTTAAACTTAAATGATGGGAACACTGAAGCTTTCTTT.